A single sample is the source of the 9 T cell receptor beta chains below, sequenced in a study of shared clonotypes between healthy human individuals. Sequencing used immunoSEQ multiplex PCR; TCRdb keeps in-frame clones, though not all of them. The sample lists about 2 million clones; 90% to 95% were seen once. Sequenced input: naive CD4+ T cells sorted from blood. The subset is: CD45RA+ positively selected. The receptors derive from a man in his late teens or twenties in good health.

The gene calls are TRBV6-1 and TRBJ1-1, with no clear D. Germline values: CDR1 MNHNS, CDR2 SASEGT. CDR3 length equals 12 residues. Deletions cut 4 bases from V and 8 bases from J, with 11 bases between. CDR3 nucleotides: TGTGCCAGCAGTGTGGTGACACCCGAAGCTTTCTTT. The encoded protein is CASSVVTPEAFF.

In regard to this clone: A clone one base away is much larger, so this may be a read error. The chain recombines TRBV5-7 with TRBJ2-1, with D possibly being TRBD1 or TRBD2 (7 bases each). TRBV5-7 is given ORF status, its function remaining uncertain. Trimming stripped 10 bases from V and 3 bases from J, with 20 bases between. CDR3 size: 15 residues. In nucleotides, the CDR3 is TGTGCCGGCACCCCCCAGGGGGACTACTACAATGAGCAGTTCTTC. It yields the protein CAGTPQGDYYNEQFF.

The chain couples TRBV7-2 to TRBJ1-4; D remains ambiguous. Per germline, CDR1 SGHTA and CDR2 FQGNSA. V was clipped by 6 bases and J by 3 bases, with 8 bases between them. This CDR3 contains 13 residues. The CDR3 protein is CASRATANEKLFF. CDR3 bases: TGTGCCAGCAGGGCCACAGCTAATGAAAAACTGTTTTTT. Full variable domain (rest looked up from reference TRBV7-2 and TRBJ1-4): GAGVSQSPSNKVTEKGKDVELRCDPISGHTALYWYRQSLGQGLEFLIYFQGNSAPDKSGLPSDRFSAERTGGSVSTLTIQRTQQEDSAVYLCASRATANEKLFFGSGTQLSVL.

The V and J genes are TRBV6-5 and TRBJ1-5; 7 nucleotides agree with TRBD1. V trimming: 7 bases; J trimming: 6 bases; junction bases outside the gene matches: 9. Germline V CDR1 and CDR2: MNHEY, SVGAGI. This CDR3 is 14 amino acids long. Here the CDR3 reads CASTKAQGGQPQHF. In nucleotides, the CDR3 is TGTGCCAGCACCAAGGCGCAGGGGGGTCAGCCCCAGCATTTT.

The V gene is TRBV5-1, the J gene TRBJ1-6, with 8 bases lining up with TRBD1. Germline trimming cut 4 bases from V and 9 bases from J; bases unmatched to any gene: 6. This CDR3 region has 14 residues. Germline assignment: CDR1 SGHRS and CDR2 YFSETQ. The CDR3 sequence is CASSETGESSPLHF. The CDR3 nucleotides read TGCGCCAGCAGCGAGACAGGGGAAAGTTCACCCCTCCACTTT.

The rearrangement uses TRBV7-9 and TRBJ2-5, with D perhaps matching TRBD1 (6 bases). This CDR3 is 15 amino acids long. V was cut by 2 bases and J by 5 bases, with 15 bases left in between. The germline V gene has CDR1 SEHNR and CDR2 FQNEAQ (reference sequence). Here the CDR3 reads CASSLSRGAQETQYF. CDR3 coding DNA: TGTGCCAGCAGCTTAAGCAGGGGTGCTCAGGAGACCCAGTACTTC.

This chain connects TRBV7-9 to TRBJ2-5; weak D call: TRBD1 (8 bases). The CDR3 is 15 amino acids. Trimming stripped 7 bases from V and 2 bases from J, with 17 bases between. Per germline, CDR1 SEHNR and CDR2 FQNEAQ (reference sequence). CDR3 DNA: TGTGCCAGCACCACAGGGGGGGCGGGTCAAGAGACCCAGTACTTC. Amino acids: CASTTGGAGQETQYF.

The chain carries TRBV15 and TRBJ2-7; no clear D. Germline V lookup: CDR1 LNHNV, CDR2 YYDKDF (reference sequence). Trimming pared 1 base from V and 3 bases from J, leaving 4 bases between. The CDR3 covers 12 residues. In DNA, the CDR3 is TGTGCCACCAGCAGAGCTAACTACGAGCAGTACTTC. As protein: CATSRANYEQYF.

The CDR3 nucleotides read TGTGCCAGCAGTGAACAGGGACTTGGGGTTGAGAGGGAAAAACTGTTTTTT. It specifies CASSEQGLGVEREKLFF. J is TRBJ1-4 and V is TRBV25-1, with D perhaps TRBD1 (5 bases). The length of the CDR3 is 17 residues. CDR1 and CDR2 from the germline V gene are MGHDK and SYGVNS. The V end was cut by 2 bases, the J end by 8 bases, with 21 bases between.